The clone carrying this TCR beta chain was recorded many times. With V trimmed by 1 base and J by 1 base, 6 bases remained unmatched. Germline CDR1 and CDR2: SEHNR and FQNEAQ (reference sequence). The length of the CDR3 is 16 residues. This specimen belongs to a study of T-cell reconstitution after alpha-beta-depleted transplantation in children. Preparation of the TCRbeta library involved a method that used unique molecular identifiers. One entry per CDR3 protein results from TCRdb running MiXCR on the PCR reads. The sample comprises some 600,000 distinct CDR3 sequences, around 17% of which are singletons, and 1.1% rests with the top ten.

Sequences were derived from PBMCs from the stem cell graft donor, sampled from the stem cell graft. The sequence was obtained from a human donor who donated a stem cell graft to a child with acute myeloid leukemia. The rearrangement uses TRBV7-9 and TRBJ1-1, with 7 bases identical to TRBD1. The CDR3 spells CASSLGVGQPNTEAFF. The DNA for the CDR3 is TGTGCCAGCAGCTTAGGGGTGGGACAGCCGAACACTGAAGCTTTCTTT.